The next 27 T cell receptor beta chains were all read from a single sample in a study of blood T cell repertoires in COVID-19. Sequenced by immunoSEQ multiplex PCR; TCRdb stores in-frame clones only, minus some. The sample includes 410,000 or so clones, about nine tenths seen only once; the top ten take almost 1.5%. The sequenced sample was peripheral blood. The receptors originated from a young woman with active or convalescent COVID-19.

The rearrangement uses TRBV29-1 and TRBJ2-1; 10 bases agree with TRBD1. The germline CDR1 and CDR2 sequences are SQVTM and ANQGSEA. V lost 6 bases, J lost 5 bases, and 7 bases stayed unmatched. The CDR3 is 14 amino acids. The DNA for the CDR3 is TGCAGCGTCCACACCGGGACAGGGGACAATGAGCAGTTCTTC. Protein product: CSVHTGTGDNEQFF.

The rearrangement links TRBV30 to TRBJ2-5, with 8 bases lining up with TRBD1. The CDR3 covers 11 residues. Germline V gives CDR1 GTSNPN, CDR2 SVGIG (reference sequence). V lost 3 bases, J lost 13 bases, and 7 bases stayed unmatched. CDR3 in amino acids: CAWSLDRAPYF. DNA of the CDR3: TGTGCCTGGAGCTTGGACAGGGCCCCGTACTTC.

The table lists this clone with a few counts. The limits of the CDR3 on the DNA are not certain, so only TCRdb's listed CDR3 is given. The CDR3 protein is CASSFLAGGSSNQPQHF. J is TRBJ1-5 and V is TRBV19; the table's TRBD1 call for D was not verified on the DNA. With termini counted, the CDR3 has 17 amino acids. CDR1 and CDR2 (germline): LNHDA, SQIVND (reference sequence).

V gene TRBV14 combines with J gene TRBJ2-7, with TRBD2 identical over 7 bases. This CDR3 has 16 residues. The junction had 9 bases not matched to a gene; V was cut back by 4 bases and J by 0 bases. The germline gives CDR1 SGHDN, CDR2 FVKESK. CDR3 nucleotide sequence: TGTGCCAGCAGCCGAGACTCTAGCGGTACCTCCTACGAGCAGTACTTC. Its translation is CASSRDSSGTSYEQYF.

The chain links TRBV6-4 to TRBJ2-1; TRBD2 matches at 12 bases. The V gene's germline CDR1 is MRHNA and CDR2 SNTAGT. This CDR3 region has 15 residues. V lost 3 bases and J lost 9; bases outside the gene matches: 6. CDR3 sequence (DNA): TGTGCCAGCAGTGAGCTAGCGGGGGGGCGTGGTGAGCAGTTCTTC. Translating gives CASSELAGGRGEQFF.

The V gene is TRBV3-1 (or the pseudogene TRBV3-2), the J gene TRBJ2-7; D remains unclear. V was trimmed by 5 bases and J by 4 bases, leaving 6 bases between them. The germline V gene has CDR1 LGHDT and CDR2 YNNKEL (reference sequence). CDR3 length equals 11 residues. The CDR3: CASSRDYEQYF. CDR3 coding DNA: TGTGCCAGCAGCAGAGATTACGAGCAGTACTTC.

This chain links TRBV6-5 with TRBJ1-1; tentatively, D is TRBD1 (5 bases). Germline CDR1 is MNHEY and CDR2 is SVGAGI. This CDR3 contains 12 residues. The V and J ends lost 10 bases and 4 bases respectively, with 13 bases between them. As DNA, the CDR3 is TGTGCCACCCAGGGTTCTCTCACTGAAGCTTTCTTT. This codes for CATQGSLTEAFF.

This sequence joins TRBV20-1 and TRBJ1-4, with 7 bases identical to TRBD1. CDR3 length equals 13 residues. The germline V gene encodes CDR1 DFQATT and CDR2 SNEGSKA (reference sequence). Trimming took 3 bases from V and 6 from J; bases not matched to a gene: 4. CDR3 in DNA: TGCAGTGCTAGTCGCGGACAGGATGAAAAACTGTTTTTT. The encoded protein is CSASRGQDEKLFF.

The rearrangement links TRBV6-1 to TRBJ2-7, with D possibly TRBD1 on 6 matching bases. The CDR3 runs to 16 residues. In germline, CDR1 is MNHNS, CDR2 SASEGT. V was trimmed by 2 bases and J by 3 bases, leaving 17 bases between them. This CDR3 reads CASSESIRTELYEQYF. CDR3 DNA: TGTGCCAGCAGTGAATCCATAAGGACAGAGCTCTACGAGCAGTACTTC.

This chain connects TRBV10-3 to TRBJ1-4; possible D gene TRBD1, 6 bases. Germline CDR1 reads ENHRY; CDR2 reads SYGVKD. This CDR3 has 12 amino acids. The ends were cut back, 11 bases at V and 6 bases at J, with 13 bases in the middle. CDR3 nucleotide sequence: TGTGCCGCCCGGACAGCGGATGAAAAACTGTTTTTT. Amino acids: CAARTADEKLFF.

J is TRBJ1-1 and V is TRBV12-3 or TRBV12-4, with D hard to call. The ends were cut back, 7 bases at V and 7 bases at J, with 16 bases in the middle. The CDR3 has 13 amino acids. The CDR3 here is CASTKDIFIEAFF. CDR3 in DNA: TGTGCCAGCACTAAAGACATATTTATTGAAGCTTTCTTT.

This rearrangement joins TRBV7-2 to TRBJ2-2; 8 nucleotides line up with TRBD2. Germline V gene data show CDR1 as SGHTA and CDR2 as FQGNSA. V dropped 1 base and J dropped 0; count of bases not matched to a gene: 7. The CDR3 runs 18 residues. CDR3 coding DNA: TGTGCCAGCAGCTTAGTCGGGGTAGCGGGGACGAACACCGGGGAGCTGTTTTTT. This encodes CASSLVGVAGTNTGELFF.

This clone was seen a handful of times. The gene calls are TRBV25-1 and TRBJ2-7, with D possibly TRBD1 on 8 matching bases. The CDR3 extends over 14 amino acids. The germline CDR1 and CDR2 sequences are MGHDK and SYGVNS. Trimming cost V 4 bases and J 5 bases, with 15 bases left between them. CDR3: CASSATGGADEQYF. The CDR3 coding sequence is TGTGCCAGCAGTGCAACAGGGGGGGCCGACGAGCAGTACTTC.

J is TRBJ1-5 and V is TRBV4-1; 7 bases fit TRBD1. V was pared by 0 bases and J by 7 bases, with 6 bases of the junction left unmatched. CDR1 and CDR2 (germline): MGHRA, YSYEKL. The CDR3 loop spans 15 amino acids. The CDR3 spells CASSQEGGGWQPQHF. DNA for the CDR3: TGCGCCAGCAGCCAAGAAGGAGGGGGCTGGCAGCCCCAGCATTTT.

The chain links TRBV14 to TRBJ2-3; D remains ambiguous. The germline CDR1 and CDR2 sequences are SGHDN and FVKESK. The CDR3 spans 15 residues. The V and J ends lost 0 bases and 2 bases respectively, with 9 bases between them. CDR3 sequence (DNA): TGTGCCAGCAGCCAAGATTGGCCGCTCACAGATACGCAGTATTTT. This sequence encodes CASSQDWPLTDTQYF.

V usage is TRBV7-2 and J usage is TRBJ1-2; no clear D gene. V lost 1 base and J lost 8, with 20 bases in between. This CDR3 has 16 residues. Germline assignment: CDR1 SGHTA and CDR2 FQGNSA. This CDR3 is CASSLGSRVNQRGYTF. CDR3 sequence (DNA): TGTGCCAGCAGCTTAGGTTCTCGGGTGAACCAACGGGGCTACACCTTC. The entire variable domain, with the rest obtained from reference TRBV7-2 and TRBJ1-2, is as follows: GAGVSQSPSNKVTEKGKDVELRCDPISGHTALYWYRQSLGQGLEFLIYFQGNSAPDKSGLPSDRFSAERTGGSVSTLTIQRTQQEDSAVYLCASSLGSRVNQRGYTFGSGTRLTVV.

The genes are TRBV2 and TRBJ1-2, with 10 positions matching TRBD1. The CDR3 runs to 14 residues. J lost 8 bases, V lost 3 bases, and 6 bases had no gene match. CDR1 is SNHLY and CDR2 is FYNNEI in the germline V gene. The CDR3 DNA reads as TGTGCCAGCAGTGAGGCGACAGGGGGCGGAGGCTACACCTTC. Translating it yields CASSEATGGGGYTF. Full variable domain (missing parts from reference TRBV2 and TRBJ1-2): EPEVTQTPSHQVTQMGQEVILRCVPISNHLYFYWYRQILGQKVEFLVSFYNNEISEKSEIFDDQFSVERPDGSNFTLKIRSTKLEDSAMYFCASSEATGGGGYTFGSGTRLTVV.

The chain couples TRBV5-5 to TRBJ1-2, with 11 bases aligning to TRBD1. Trimming cost V 2 bases and J 6 bases; bases outside gene matches: 9. The CDR3 length is 16 residues. Germline V gene sequence: CDR1 SGHKS, CDR2 YYEKEE (reference sequence). The CDR3 region is CASSFTKDRGLHGYTF. CDR3 sequence (DNA): TGTGCCAGCAGCTTTACGAAGGACAGGGGGCTTCATGGCTACACCTTC.

A note on this clone: This same CDR3 is encoded by further DNA sequences in the sample. The genes are TRBV2 and TRBJ2-7; 9 bases fit TRBD1. CDR1 and CDR2 (germline): SNHLY, FYNNEI. The CDR3 has 13 residues. Unmatched junction bases numbered 3, after V lost 5 bases and J lost 4 bases. CDR3 coding DNA: TGTGCCAGCAGTCCCGGGACAGGGTACGAGCAGTACTTC. Protein: CASSPGTGYEQYF.

V usage is TRBV4-1 and J usage is TRBJ1-1; 7 nucleotides match TRBD1. After removal of 3 bases from V and 7 bases from J, the junction contained 8 bases not matched to a gene. This CDR3 spans 14 amino acids. Germline values: CDR1 MGHRA, CDR2 YSYEKL. CDR3 amino acids: CASSQIGGRSEAFF. Written as DNA, the CDR3 is TGCGCCAGCAGCCAGATAGGGGGCCGGAGTGAAGCTTTCTTT.

The chain carries TRBV7-4 and TRBJ2-7; TRBD2 is a possible D gene (5 bases). From germline, CDR1 is SGHVT and CDR2 SQSDAQ. The CDR3 is 17 residues long. Trimming took 1 base from V and 3 from J, leaving 19 bases between them. The CDR3 DNA sequence: TGTGCCAGCAGCTTAGAATTTTTGGGTCTAGACTACTACGAGCAGTACTTC. It encodes CASSLEFLGLDYYEQYF.

V is TRBV7-8 and J is TRBJ2-1; the D gene is possibly TRBD2 (5 bases). Germline values: CDR1 SGHVS, CDR2 FQNEAQ. The V and J ends lost 2 bases and 10 bases respectively, with 9 bases between them. This CDR3 is 12 amino acids long. CDR3 protein: CASSLMGDEQFF. In nucleotides, the CDR3 is TGTGCCAGCAGCTTAATGGGAGACGAGCAGTTCTTC.

CDR3 in DNA: TGTGCCAGCAGTAGACAGGGGTCTGGCTACACCTTC. As protein: CASSRQGSGYTF. The rearrangement joins TRBV6-5 to TRBJ1-2; 8 nucleotides match TRBD1. The CDR3 loop spans 12 amino acids. Germline-derived CDR1 and CDR2 are MNHEY and SVGAGI. V was pared by 5 bases and J by 7 bases, with 3 bases of the junction left unmatched.

CDR3 amino acids: CASSAPGLAGVGELFF. CDR3 DNA sequence: TGTGCCAGCAGTGCGCCAGGACTAGCGGGAGTCGGGGAGCTGTTTTTT. V is TRBV25-1 and J is TRBJ2-2; 13 bases agree with TRBD2. Germline V gene lookup returns CDR1 MGHDK and CDR2 SYGVNS. The V segment lost 4 bases and the J segment 7 bases; nucleotides outside the gene matches: 6. This CDR3 region has 16 residues.

The chain carries TRBV19 and TRBJ1-2; D possibly corresponds to TRBD1 (6 bases). Trimming took 3 bases from V and 0 from J, leaving 14 bases between them. The CDR3 consists of 16 residues. Germline lookup yields CDR1 LNHDA and CDR2 SQIVND (reference sequence). The CDR3: CASSIQGHRANYGYTF. The CDR3 DNA reads as TGTGCCAGTAGTATTCAAGGGCACAGGGCTAACTATGGCTACACCTTC.

This clone appeared a single time. V and J are TRBV28 and TRBJ2-7; TRBD2 matches at 8 bases. CDR3 length equals 16 residues. V trimming: 5 bases; J trimming: 3 bases; junction bases outside the gene matches: 12. CDR1 is MDHEN, CDR2 SYDVKM, per germline. CDR3: CASSHPQRGTHYEQYF. As DNA, the CDR3 is TGTGCCAGCAGTCACCCCCAGCGGGGGACCCACTACGAGCAGTACTTC.

This clone was seen once. This sequence joins TRBV2 and TRBJ2-3; 12 positions agree with TRBD2. This CDR3 has 17 residues. V lost 6 bases and J lost 2; bases outside the gene matches: 9. Germline CDR1 and CDR2: SNHLY and FYNNEI. The CDR3, as DNA: TGTGCCAGCAGCCTTAGGACTAGCGGGGCGCCCACAGATACGCAGTATTTT. Protein sequence: CASSLRTSGAPTDTQYF.